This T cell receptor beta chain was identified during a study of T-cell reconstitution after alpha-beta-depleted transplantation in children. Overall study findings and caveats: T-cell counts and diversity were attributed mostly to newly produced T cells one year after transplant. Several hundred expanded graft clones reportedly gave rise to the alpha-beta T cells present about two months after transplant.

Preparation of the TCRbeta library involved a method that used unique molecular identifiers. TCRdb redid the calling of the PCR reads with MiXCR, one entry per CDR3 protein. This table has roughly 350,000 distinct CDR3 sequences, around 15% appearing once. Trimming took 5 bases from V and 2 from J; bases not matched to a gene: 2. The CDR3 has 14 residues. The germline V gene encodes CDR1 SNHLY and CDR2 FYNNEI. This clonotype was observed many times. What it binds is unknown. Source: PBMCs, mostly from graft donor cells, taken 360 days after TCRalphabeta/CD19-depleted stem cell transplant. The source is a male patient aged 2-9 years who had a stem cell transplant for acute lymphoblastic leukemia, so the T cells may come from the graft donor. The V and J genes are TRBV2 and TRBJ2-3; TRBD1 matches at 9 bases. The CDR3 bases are TGTGCCAGCAGTTGGGACAGGGCCACAGATACGCAGTATTTT. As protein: CASSWDRATDTQYF. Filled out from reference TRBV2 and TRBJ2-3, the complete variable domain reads EPEVTQTPSHQVTQMGQEVILRCVPISNHLYFYWYRQILGQKVEFLVSFYNNEISEKSEIFDDQFSVERPDGSNFTLKIRSTKLEDSAMYFCASSWDRATDTQYFGPGTRLTVL.